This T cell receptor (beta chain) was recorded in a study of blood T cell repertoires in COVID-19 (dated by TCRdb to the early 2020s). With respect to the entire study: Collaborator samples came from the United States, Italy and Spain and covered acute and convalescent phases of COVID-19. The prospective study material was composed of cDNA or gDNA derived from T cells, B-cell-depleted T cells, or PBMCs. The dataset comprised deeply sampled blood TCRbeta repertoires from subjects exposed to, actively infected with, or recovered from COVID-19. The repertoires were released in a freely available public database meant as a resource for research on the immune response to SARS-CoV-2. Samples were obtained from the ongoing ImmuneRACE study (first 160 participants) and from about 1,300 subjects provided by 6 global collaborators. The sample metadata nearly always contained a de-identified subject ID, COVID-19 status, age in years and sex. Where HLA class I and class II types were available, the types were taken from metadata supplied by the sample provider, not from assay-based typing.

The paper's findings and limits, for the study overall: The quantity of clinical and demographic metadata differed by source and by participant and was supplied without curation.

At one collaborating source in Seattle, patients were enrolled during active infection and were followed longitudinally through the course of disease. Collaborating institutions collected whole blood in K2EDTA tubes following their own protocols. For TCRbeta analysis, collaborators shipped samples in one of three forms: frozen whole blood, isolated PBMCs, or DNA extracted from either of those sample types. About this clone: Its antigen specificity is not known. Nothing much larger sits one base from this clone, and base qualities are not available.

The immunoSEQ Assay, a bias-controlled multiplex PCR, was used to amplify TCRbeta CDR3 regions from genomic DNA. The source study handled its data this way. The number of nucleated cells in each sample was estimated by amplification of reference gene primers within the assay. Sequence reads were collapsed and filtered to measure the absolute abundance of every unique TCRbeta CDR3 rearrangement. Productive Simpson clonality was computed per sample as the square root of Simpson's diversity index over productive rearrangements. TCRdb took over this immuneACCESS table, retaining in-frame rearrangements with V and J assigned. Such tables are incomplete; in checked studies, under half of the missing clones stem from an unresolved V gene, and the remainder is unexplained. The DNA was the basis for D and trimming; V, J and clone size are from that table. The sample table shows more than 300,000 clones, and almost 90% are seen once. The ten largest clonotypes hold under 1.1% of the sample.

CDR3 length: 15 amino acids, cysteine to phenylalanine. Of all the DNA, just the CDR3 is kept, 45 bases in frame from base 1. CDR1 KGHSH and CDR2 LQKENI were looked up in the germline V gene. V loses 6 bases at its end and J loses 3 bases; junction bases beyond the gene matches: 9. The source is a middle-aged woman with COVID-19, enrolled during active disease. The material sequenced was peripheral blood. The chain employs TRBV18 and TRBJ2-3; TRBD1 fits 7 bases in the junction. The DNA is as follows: TGTGCCAGCTCGAGGATCAGGGGGAGAACAGATACGCAGTATTTT. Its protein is CASSRIRGRTDTQYF.